Listed here are 6 T cell receptor beta chains from one sample, sequenced in a study of glioma-infiltrating T cells after dendritic cell vaccination. Data came from immunoSEQ multiplex PCR; TCRdb stores just in-frame clones and leaves some out. The sample includes 100,000 or so clones, 85% to 90% of them seen just once. Time point reported: after dendritic cell vaccination, including at tumor progression/relapse. Sample: blood, taken after dendritic cell vaccination. These receptors were collected from a human donor with glioblastoma.

This sequence joins TRBV14 and TRBJ2-6, with D perhaps matching TRBD1 (5 bases). Trimming removed 3 bases at V and 13 bases at J, with 22 bases between. Germline assignment: CDR1 SGHDN and CDR2 FVKESK. The CDR3 spans 16 residues. The CDR3 bases are TGTGCCAGCAGCCACCCCGGACCAGGGATTCTCGAGGTCCTGACTTTC. It is translated as CASSHPGPGILEVLTF.

This sequence joins TRBV11-2 and TRBJ1-1, with D hard to call. Germline V gene data show CDR1 as SGHAT and CDR2 as FQNNGV. This CDR3 region has 15 residues. Trimming cost V 2 bases and J 1 base, with 11 bases left between them. This chain's CDR3 is CASSLNGGRNTEAFF. For the CDR3, the DNA is TGTGCCAGCAGCTTAAACGGAGGGCGGAACACTGAAGCTTTCTTT.

The chain combines TRBV5-5 with TRBJ2-7, with a tentative D call TRBD2 (6 bases). This CDR3 is 12 amino acids long. V lost 4 bases, J lost 5 bases, and 10 bases lay in between. Germline-derived CDR1 and CDR2 are SGHKS and YYEKEE (reference sequence). In DNA, the CDR3 is TGTGCCAGCAGCGGTATAGCGGACGAGCAGTACTTC. Its protein product is CASSGIADEQYF.

V is TRBV2 and J is TRBJ1-1, with TRBD1 matching 7 bases. V gave up 1 base and J gave up 7 bases; unmatched junction bases: 6. The CDR3 is made up of 14 amino acids. From germline, CDR1 is SNHLY and CDR2 FYNNEI. As DNA, the CDR3 is TGTGCCAGCAGTGAAGAAAAGGGGGCGGGTGAAGCTTTCTTT. Translating it yields CASSEEKGAGEAFF.

This clone was seen a few times. The gene calls are TRBV30 and TRBJ2-5, with 7 bases fitting TRBD1. Trimming took 4 bases from V and 5 from J; bases not matched to a gene: 10. The length of the CDR3 is 14 residues. Per the germline V gene, CDR1 is GTSNPN and CDR2 is SVGIG (reference sequence). CDR3 region: CAWTTRGRGETQYF. CDR3 sequence (DNA): TGTGCCTGGACCACTAGGGGGCGCGGGGAGACCCAGTACTTC.

The rearrangement joins TRBV5-5 to TRBJ2-7; 9 positions agree with TRBD1. From germline, CDR1 is SGHKS and CDR2 YYEKEE (reference sequence). The CDR3 extends over 14 amino acids. Losses at the gene ends were 3 bases for V and 9 bases for J; bases not matched to a gene: 10. The CDR3 sequence is CASSSPGQGNSQYF. In DNA, the CDR3 is TGTGCCAGCAGCTCGCCGGGACAGGGAAACTCGCAGTACTTC.